This entry features one TCR beta chain sequence. Germline V gene data show CDR1 as LGHDT and CDR2 as YNNKEL (reference sequence). The CDR3 is 18 amino acids. V gave up 3 bases and J gave up 6 bases; unmatched junction bases: 13. This record belongs to a study of T cells in Graves' hyperthyroidism and ophthalmopathy. About the study: Upon initial diagnosis and before any treatment, peripheral blood was collected.

Authors of the study amplified TCR beta CDR3 regions from RNA transcripts. The HTBI primer set drove a first-round RT-PCR of the TCR CDR3. TCRdb redid the calling of the multiplex PCR reads with MiXCR, one entry per CDR3 protein. The sample has hundreds of thousands of distinct CDR3 sequences, roughly 14% seen once. The source material was blood. The receptor was derived from a woman aged 18-35 years with Graves' hyperthyroidism. The V call is TRBV3-1, the J call TRBJ2-1, with 11 bases identical to TRBD2. In DNA, the CDR3 is TGTGCCAGCAGCCACCGCTCCCGGACTAGCGGGTGGGGCAATGAGCAGTTCTTC. The encoded protein is CASSHRSRTSGWGNEQFF.